This T cell receptor (beta chain) derives from a study of T cells in Graves' hyperthyroidism and ophthalmopathy. From RNA transcripts, TCR beta CDR3 regions were amplified. The TCR CDR3 was amplified in a first-round RT-PCR using the HTBI primer set. TCRdb redid the calling of the multiplex PCR reads with MiXCR, one entry per CDR3 protein. The sample yields 500,000 to 600,000 distinct CDR3 sequences, 40% to 50% seen once. Germline loops: CDR1 DFQATT, CDR2 SNEGSKA (reference sequence). Trimming took 6 bases from V and 0 from J, leaving 15 bases between them. This CDR3 spans 14 amino acids. V is TRBV20-1 and J is TRBJ2-7; no clear D. Specimen: peripheral blood or thyroid tissue (not recorded which). The clonotype originates from an adult woman with Graves' disease, either hyperthyroidism or ophthalmopathy (not recorded which). This CDR3 is CSATLGASSYEQYF. In nucleotides, the CDR3 is TGCAGTGCCACCCTTGGCGCAAGCTCCTACGAGCAGTACTTC.